This TCR beta chain emerged from a study of T cell repertoires in cytomegalovirus infection. Looking at the study overall: CMV epitopes that were recently identified and HLA-C-restricted were used alongside well-studied HLA-B-restricted ones. It was the public TCR beta signatures that indicated both CMV infection and matching HLA type.

In the case of this clonotype: No antigen is known for it.

From the reads, TCRdb called clonotypes with MiXCR, one entry per CDR3 protein. Among roughly 860,000 distinct CDR3 sequences listed, about 33% were seen once. Trimming took off 5 bases at V and 0 bases at J, with 14 bases between the two ends. The CDR3 runs 16 residues. Per the germline V gene, CDR1 is MNHEY and CDR2 is SMNVEV (reference sequence). Whole-study results and caveats: HLA-C-restricted, CMV-specific TCR beta clonotypes were dominant ex vivo. Based on cumulative public TCR beta family frequency, carriers of CMV plus the relevant HLA were identified.

The source was cultured CD8+ T cells from PBMCs, collected from culture after CMV antigen stimulation. The chain employs TRBV27 and TRBJ1-3, with D unresolved. The source is a human donor in good health (CMV status not recorded). Some clones in this sample may be carry-over from other donors' samples. CDR3 nucleotides: TGTGCCAGCAGTCCTTTTCCTTTCGACTCTGGAAACACCATATATTTT. Amino acid sequence: CASSPFPFDSGNTIYF.